This T cell receptor beta chain was recovered during a study of spatial heterogeneity in lung cancer. The length of the CDR3 is 14 residues. Trimming shortened V by 6 bases and J by 0 bases, and 12 bases separated the two germline ends. Germline CDR1 DFQATT, CDR2 SNEGSKA (reference sequence). The time point is: blood at routine non-recurrence follow-up after resection. In TCRdb, the 5' RACE reads were re-called with MiXCR into one record per CDR3 protein. There are about 23,000 distinct CDR3 sequences in the sample; roughly a tenth occur only once, and approximately 21% lies in the top ten. The source of this sequence is a male donor with early-stage non-small cell lung cancer. This specimen was PBMCs, taken at follow-up. V is TRBV20-1 and J is TRBJ1-5, with D possibly being TRBD1 (5 bases). The CDR3 spells CSAQAGGSNQPQHF. In DNA form, the CDR3 reads TGCAGTGCCCAAGCCGGGGGTAGCAATCAGCCCCAGCATTTT.